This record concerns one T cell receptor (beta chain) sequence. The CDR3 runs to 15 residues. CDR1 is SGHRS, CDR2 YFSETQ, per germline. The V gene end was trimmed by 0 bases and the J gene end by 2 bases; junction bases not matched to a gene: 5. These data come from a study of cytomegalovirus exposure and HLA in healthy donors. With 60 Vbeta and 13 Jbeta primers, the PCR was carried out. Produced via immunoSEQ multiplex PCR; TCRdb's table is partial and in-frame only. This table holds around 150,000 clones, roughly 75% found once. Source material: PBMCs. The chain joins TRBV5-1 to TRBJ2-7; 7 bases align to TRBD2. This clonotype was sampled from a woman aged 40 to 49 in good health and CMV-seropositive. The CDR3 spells CASSLVGGSPYEQYF. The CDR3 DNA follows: TGCGCCAGCAGCTTGGTCGGCGGGAGCCCCTACGAGCAGTACTTC.